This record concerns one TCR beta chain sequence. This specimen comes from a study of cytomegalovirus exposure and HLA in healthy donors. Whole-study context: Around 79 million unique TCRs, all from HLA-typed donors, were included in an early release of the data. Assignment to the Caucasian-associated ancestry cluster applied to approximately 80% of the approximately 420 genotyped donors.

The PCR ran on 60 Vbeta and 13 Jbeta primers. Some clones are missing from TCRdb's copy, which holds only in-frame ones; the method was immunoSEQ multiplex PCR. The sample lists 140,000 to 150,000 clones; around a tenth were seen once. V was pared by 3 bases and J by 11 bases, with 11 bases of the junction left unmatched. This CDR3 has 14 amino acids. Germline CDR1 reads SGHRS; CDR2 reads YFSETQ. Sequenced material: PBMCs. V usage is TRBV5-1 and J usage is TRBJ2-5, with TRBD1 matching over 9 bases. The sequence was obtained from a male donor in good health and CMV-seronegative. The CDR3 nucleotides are TGCGCCAGCAGCTCGAGACAGGGGGGTGGAGAGCAGTACTTC. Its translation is CASSSRQGGGEQYF. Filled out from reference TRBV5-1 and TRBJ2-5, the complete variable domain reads KAGVTQTPRYLIKTRGQQVTLSCSPISGHRSVSWYQQTPGQGLQFLFEYFSETQRNKGNFPGRFSGRQFSNSRSEMNVSTLELGDSALYLCASSSRQGGGEQYFGPGTRLLVL.